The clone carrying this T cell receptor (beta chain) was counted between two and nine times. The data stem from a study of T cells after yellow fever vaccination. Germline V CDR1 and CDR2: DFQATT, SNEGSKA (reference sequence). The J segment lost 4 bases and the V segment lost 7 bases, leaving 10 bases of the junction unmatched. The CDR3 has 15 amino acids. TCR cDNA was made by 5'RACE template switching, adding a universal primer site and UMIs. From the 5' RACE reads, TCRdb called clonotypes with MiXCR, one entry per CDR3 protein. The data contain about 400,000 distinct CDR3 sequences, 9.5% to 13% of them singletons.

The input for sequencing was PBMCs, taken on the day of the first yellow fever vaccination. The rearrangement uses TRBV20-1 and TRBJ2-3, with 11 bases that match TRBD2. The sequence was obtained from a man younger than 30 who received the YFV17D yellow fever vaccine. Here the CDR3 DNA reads TGCAGTGTCCTGATAGCGGGGGGGCGGGCAGATACGCAGTATTTT. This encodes CSVLIAGGRADTQYF.